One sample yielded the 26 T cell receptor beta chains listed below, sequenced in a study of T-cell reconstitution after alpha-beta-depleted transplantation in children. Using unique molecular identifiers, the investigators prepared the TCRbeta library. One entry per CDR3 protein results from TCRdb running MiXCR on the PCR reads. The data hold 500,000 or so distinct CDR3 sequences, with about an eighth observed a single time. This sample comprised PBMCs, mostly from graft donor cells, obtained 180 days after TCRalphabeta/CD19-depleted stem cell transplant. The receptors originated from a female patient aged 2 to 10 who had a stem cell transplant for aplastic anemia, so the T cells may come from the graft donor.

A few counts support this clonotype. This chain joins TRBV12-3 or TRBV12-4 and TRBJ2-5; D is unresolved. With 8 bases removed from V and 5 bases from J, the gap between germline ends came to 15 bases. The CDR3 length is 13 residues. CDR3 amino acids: CASLLLGGETQYF. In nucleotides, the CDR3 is TGTGCCAGCCTCCTCCTGGGTGGGGAGACCCAGTACTTC.

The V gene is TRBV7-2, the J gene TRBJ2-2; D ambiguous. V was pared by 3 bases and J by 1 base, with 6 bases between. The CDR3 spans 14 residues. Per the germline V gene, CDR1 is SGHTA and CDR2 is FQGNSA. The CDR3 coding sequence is TGTGCCAGCAGCTTGAGAAAGAACACCGGGGAGCTGTTTTTT. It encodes CASSLRKNTGELFF.

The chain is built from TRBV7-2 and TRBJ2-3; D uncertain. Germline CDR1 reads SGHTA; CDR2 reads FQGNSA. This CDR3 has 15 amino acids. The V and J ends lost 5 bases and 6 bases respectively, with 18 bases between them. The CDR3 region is CASSLRALSDDTQYF. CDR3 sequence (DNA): TGTGCCAGCAGCCTACGGGCCCTGAGTGACGATACGCAGTATTTT.

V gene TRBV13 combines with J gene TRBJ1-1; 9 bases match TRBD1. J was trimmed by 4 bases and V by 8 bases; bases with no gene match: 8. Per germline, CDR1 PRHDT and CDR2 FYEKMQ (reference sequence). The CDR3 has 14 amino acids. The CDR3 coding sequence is TGTGCCAGCCAGGCATCGGACAGGGGCACTGAAGCTTTCTTT. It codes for CASQASDRGTEAFF.

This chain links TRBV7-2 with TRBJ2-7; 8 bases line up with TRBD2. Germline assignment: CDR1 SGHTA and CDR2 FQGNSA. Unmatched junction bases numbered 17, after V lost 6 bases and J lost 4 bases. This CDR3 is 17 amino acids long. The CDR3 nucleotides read TGTGCCAGCAGTCTCGGGACTAGTGGAATTTCAGGTTACGAGCAGTACTTC. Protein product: CASSLGTSGISGYEQYF. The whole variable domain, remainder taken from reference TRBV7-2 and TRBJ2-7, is GAGVSQSPSNKVTEKGKDVELRCDPISGHTALYWYRQSLGQGLEFLIYFQGNSAPDKSGLPSDRFSAERTGGSVSTLTIQRTQQEDSAVYLCASSLGTSGISGYEQYFGPGTRLTVT.

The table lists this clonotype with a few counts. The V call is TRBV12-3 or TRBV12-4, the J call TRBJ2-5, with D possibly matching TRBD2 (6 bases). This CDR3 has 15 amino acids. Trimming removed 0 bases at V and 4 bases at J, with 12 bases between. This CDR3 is CASSLALGGRETQYF. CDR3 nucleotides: TGTGCCAGCAGTTTAGCGCTTGGGGGGAGAGAGACCCAGTACTTC.

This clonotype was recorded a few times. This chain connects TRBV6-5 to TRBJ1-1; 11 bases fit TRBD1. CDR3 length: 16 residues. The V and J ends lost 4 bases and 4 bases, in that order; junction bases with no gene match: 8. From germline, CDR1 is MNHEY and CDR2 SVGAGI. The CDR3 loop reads CASSSSGTGGFTEAFF. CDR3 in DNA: TGTGCCAGCAGTTCCTCCGGGACAGGGGGTTTCACTGAAGCTTTCTTT.

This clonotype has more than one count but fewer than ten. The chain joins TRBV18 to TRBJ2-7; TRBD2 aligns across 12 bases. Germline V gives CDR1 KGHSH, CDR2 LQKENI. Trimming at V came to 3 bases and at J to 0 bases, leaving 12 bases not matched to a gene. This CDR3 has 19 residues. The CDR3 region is CASSPSGASGRAYSYEQYF. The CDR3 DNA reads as TGTGCCAGCTCACCGTCCGGCGCTAGCGGGAGGGCTTACTCCTACGAGCAGTACTTC.

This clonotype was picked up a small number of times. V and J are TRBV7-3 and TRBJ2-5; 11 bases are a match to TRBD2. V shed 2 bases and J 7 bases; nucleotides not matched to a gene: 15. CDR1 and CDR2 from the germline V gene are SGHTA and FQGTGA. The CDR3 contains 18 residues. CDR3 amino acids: CASSLLPLAGGLVGTQYF. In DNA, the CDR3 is TGTGCCAGCAGCTTACTTCCCCTAGCGGGAGGCCTAGTCGGGACCCAGTACTTC.

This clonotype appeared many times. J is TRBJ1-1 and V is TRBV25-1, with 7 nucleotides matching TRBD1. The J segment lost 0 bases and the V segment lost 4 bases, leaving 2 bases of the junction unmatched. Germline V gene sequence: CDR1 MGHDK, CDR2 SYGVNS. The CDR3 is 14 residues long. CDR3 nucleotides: TGTGCCAGCAGTGTGGGACAGTTGAACACTGAAGCTTTCTTT. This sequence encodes CASSVGQLNTEAFF.

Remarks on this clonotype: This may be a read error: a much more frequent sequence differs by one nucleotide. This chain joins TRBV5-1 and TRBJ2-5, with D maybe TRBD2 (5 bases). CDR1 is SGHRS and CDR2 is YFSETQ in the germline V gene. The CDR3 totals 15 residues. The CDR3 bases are TGCGCCAGCAGCCGCCAGGAAGCGGACCATGAGACCCAGTACTTC. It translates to CASSRQEADHETQYF.

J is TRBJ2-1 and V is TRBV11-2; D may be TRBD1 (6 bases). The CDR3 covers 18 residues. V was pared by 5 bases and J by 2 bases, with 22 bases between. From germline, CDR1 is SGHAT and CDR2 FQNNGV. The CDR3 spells CASSRKDGGGGTYNEQFF. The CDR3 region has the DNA TGTGCCAGCAGCCGTAAAGACGGTGGGGGCGGAACCTACAATGAGCAGTTCTTC.

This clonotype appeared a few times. The chain's CDR3 is CATSDRRDSPLHF. For the CDR3, the DNA is TGTGCCACCAGTGACCGCAGGGATTCACCCCTCCACTTT. The chain links TRBV24-1 to TRBJ1-6; D might be TRBD1 (5 bases). Trimming left V 4 bases short and J 8 bases short, with 8 bases between. The CDR3 loop spans 13 amino acids. Germline CDR1 KGHDR, CDR2 SFDVKD.

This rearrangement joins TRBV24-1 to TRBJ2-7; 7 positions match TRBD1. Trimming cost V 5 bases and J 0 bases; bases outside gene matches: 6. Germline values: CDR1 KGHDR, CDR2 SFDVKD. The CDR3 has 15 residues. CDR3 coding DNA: TGTGCCACCAGTGCCACCGGGACAGACTCCTACGAGCAGTACTTC. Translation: CATSATGTDSYEQYF.

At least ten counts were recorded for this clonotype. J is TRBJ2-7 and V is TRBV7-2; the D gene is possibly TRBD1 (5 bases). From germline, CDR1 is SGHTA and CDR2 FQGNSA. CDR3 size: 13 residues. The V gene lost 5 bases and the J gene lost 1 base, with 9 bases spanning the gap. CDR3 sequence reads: CASSVRVSYEQYV. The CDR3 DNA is TGTGCCAGCAGCGTCAGGGTTTCCTACGAGCAGTACGTC.

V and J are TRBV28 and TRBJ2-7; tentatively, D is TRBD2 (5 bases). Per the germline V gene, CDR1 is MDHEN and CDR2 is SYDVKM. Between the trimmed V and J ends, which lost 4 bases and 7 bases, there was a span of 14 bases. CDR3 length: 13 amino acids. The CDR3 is CASSSEPRGEQYF. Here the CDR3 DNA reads TGTGCCAGCAGTTCCGAACCACGAGGGGAGCAGTACTTC.

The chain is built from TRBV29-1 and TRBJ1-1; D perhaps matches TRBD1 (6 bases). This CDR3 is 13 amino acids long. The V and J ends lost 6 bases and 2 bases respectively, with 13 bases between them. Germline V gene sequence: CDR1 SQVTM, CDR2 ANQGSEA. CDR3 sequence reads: CSVGHRTNTEAFF. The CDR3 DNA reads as TGCAGCGTGGGACACAGGACCAACACTGAAGCTTTCTTT.

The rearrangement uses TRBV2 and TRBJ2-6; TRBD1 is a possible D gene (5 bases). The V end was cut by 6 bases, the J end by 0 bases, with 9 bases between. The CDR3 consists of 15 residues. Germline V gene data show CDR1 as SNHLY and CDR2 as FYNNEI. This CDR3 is CASRDISSGANVLTF. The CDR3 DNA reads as TGTGCCAGCAGGGACATAAGCTCTGGGGCCAACGTCCTGACTTTC.

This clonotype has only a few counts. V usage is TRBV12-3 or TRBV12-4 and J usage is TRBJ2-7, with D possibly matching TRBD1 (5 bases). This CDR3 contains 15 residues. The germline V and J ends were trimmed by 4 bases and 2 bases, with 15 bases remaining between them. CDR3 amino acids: CASSSQALTPYEQYF. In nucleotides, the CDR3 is TGTGCCAGCAGTTCACAGGCTCTCACCCCCTACGAGCAGTACTTC.

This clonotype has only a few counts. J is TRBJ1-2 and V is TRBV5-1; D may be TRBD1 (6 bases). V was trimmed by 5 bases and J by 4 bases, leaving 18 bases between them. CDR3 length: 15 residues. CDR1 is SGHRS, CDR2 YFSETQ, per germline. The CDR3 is CASRNSEQGLYGYTF. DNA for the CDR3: TGCGCCAGCAGAAATTCCGAACAGGGCCTCTATGGCTACACCTTC.

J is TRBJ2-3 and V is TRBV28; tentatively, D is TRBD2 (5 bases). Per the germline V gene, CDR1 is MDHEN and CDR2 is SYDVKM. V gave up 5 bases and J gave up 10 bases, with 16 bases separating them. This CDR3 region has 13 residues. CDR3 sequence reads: CASSLLTSRAQYF. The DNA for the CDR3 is TGTGCCAGCAGTCTCCTTACATCGAGGGCGCAGTATTTT.

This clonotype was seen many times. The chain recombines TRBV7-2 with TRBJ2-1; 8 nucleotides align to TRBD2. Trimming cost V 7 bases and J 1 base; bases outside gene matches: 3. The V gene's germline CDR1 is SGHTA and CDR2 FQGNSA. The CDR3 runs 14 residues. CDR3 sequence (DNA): TGTGCCAGCAAATCGGGAGGGTCCTACAATGAGCAGTTCTTC. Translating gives CASKSGGSYNEQFF.

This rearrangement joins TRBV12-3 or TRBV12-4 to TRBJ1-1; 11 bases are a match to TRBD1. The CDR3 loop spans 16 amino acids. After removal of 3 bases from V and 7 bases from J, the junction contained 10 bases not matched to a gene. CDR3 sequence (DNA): TGTGCCAGCAGTTTCGGGAAGGACAGGGGGCTTGGTGAAGCTTTCTTT. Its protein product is CASSFGKDRGLGEAFF.

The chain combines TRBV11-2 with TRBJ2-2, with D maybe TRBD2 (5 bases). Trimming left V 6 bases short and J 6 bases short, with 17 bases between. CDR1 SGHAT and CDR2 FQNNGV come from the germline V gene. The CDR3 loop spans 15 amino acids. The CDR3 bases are TGTGCCAGCAGTCGCAGAGAGGCCGGGGCCGGGGAGCTGTTTTTT. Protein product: CASSRREAGAGELFF.

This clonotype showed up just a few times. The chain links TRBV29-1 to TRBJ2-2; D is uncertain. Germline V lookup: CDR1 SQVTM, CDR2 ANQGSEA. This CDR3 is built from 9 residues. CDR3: CGCDRELFF. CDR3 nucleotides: TGCGGATGCGACCGGGAGCTGTTTTTT.

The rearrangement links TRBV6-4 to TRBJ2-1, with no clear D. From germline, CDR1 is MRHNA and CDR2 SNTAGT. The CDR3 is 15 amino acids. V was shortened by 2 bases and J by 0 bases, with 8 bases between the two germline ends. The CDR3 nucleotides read TGTGCCAGCAGTGACCCGGCTGGCTCCTACAATGAGCAGTTCTTC. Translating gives CASSDPAGSYNEQFF.